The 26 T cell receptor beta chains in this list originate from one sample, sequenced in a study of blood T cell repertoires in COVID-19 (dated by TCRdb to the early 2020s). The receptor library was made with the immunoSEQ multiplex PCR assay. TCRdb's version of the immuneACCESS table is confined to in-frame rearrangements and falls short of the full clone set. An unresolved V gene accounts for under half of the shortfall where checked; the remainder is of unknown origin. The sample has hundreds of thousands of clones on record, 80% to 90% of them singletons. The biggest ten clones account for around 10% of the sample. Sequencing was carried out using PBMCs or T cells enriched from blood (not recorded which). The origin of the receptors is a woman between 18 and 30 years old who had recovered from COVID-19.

DNA for the CDR3: TGTGCCAGCAGTTTAGTCAGGGGTTTTGGTGGCTACACCTTC. Its protein is CASSLVRGFGGYTF. The gene calls are TRBV27 and TRBJ1-2; D perhaps matches TRBD1 (6 bases). Germline V CDR1 and CDR2: MNHEY, SMNVEV (reference sequence). V lost 2 bases and J lost 7, with 14 bases in between. This CDR3 contains 14 residues.

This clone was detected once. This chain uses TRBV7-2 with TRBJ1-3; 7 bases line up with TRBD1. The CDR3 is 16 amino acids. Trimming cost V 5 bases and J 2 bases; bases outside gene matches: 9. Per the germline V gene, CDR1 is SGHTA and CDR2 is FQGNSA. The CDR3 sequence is CASSTGAGDPGNTIYF. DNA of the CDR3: TGTGCCAGCAGCACAGGGGCAGGGGACCCTGGAAACACCATATATTTT. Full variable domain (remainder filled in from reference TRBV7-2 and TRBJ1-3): GAGVSQSPSNKVTEKGKDVELRCDPISGHTALYWYRQSLGQGLEFLIYFQGNSAPDKSGLPSDRFSAERTGGSVSTLTIQRTQQEDSAVYLCASSTGAGDPGNTIYFGEGSWLTVV.

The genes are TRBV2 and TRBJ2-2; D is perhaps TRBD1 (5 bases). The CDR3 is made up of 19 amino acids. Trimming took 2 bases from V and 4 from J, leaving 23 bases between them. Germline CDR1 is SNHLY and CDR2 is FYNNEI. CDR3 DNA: TGTGCCAGCAGTGAATCGGTAGGGGCGCTCAGCCAAGTCACCGGGGAGCTGTTTTTT. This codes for CASSESVGALSQVTGELFF.

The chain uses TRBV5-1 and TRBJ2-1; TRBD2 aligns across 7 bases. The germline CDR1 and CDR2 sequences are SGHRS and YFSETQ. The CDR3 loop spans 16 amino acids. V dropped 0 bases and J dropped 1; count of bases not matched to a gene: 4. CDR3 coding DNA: TGCGCCAGCAGCTTGGTGGCTAGCGGTTCCTACAATGAGCAGTTCTTC. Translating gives CASSLVASGSYNEQFF.

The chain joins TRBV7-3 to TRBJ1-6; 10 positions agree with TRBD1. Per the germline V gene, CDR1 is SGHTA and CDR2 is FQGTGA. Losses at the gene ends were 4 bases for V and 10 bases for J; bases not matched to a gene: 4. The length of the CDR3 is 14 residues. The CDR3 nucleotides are TGTGCCAGCAGCTGGGGACAGGGGATATCACCCCTCCACTTT. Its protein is CASSWGQGISPLHF.

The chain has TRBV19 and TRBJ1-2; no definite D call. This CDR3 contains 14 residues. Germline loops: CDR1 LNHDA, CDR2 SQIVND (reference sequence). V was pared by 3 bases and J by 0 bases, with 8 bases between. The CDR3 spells CASSIAGSNYGYTF. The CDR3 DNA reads TGTGCCAGTAGTATTGCCGGGTCTAACTATGGCTACACCTTC.

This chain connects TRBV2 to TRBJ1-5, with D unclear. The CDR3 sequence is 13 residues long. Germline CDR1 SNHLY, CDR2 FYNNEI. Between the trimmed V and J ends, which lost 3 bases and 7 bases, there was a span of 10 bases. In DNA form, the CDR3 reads TGTGCCAGCAGTGAGGGGAGTGGGCAGCCCCAGCATTTT. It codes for CASSEGSGQPQHF.

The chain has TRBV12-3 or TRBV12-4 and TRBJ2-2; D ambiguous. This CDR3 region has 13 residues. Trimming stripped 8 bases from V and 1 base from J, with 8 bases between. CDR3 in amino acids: CASLTQNTGELFF. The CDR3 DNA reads TGTGCCAGCTTAACTCAGAACACCGGGGAGCTGTTTTTT.

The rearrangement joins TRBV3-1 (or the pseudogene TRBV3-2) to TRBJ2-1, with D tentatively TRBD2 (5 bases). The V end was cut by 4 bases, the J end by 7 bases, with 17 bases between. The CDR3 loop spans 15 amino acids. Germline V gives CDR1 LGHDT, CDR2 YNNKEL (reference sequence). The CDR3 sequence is CASSPHGEGRNEQFF. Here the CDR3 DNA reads TGTGCCAGCAGCCCTCACGGAGAGGGAAGGAATGAGCAGTTCTTC.

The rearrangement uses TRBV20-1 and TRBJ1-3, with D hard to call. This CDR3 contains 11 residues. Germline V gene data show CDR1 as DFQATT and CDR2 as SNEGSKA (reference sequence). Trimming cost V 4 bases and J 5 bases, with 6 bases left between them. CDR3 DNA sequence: TGCAGTGCTAACACCCGAAACACCATATATTTT. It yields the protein CSANTRNTIYF.

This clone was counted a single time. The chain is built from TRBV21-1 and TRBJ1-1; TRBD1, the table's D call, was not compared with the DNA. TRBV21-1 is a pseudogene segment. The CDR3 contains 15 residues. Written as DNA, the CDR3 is TGTGCCAGCAGCCCAAACAGGGTTTGGGGGACTGAAGCTTTCTTT. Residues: CASSPNRVWGTEAFF.

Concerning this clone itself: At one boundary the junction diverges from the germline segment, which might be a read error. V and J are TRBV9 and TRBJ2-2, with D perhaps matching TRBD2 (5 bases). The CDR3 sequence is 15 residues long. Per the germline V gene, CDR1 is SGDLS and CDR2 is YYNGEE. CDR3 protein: CASSADLLNSGELFF. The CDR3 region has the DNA TGTGCCAGCAGCGCGGACTTGTTGAACAGCGGGGAGCTGTTTTTT.

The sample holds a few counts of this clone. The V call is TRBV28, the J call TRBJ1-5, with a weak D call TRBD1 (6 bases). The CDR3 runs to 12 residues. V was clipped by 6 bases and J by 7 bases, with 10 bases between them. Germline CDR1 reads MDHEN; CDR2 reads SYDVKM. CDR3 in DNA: TGTGCCAGCAGCCCCACAGGGCAGCCCCAGCATTTT. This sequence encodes CASSPTGQPQHF.

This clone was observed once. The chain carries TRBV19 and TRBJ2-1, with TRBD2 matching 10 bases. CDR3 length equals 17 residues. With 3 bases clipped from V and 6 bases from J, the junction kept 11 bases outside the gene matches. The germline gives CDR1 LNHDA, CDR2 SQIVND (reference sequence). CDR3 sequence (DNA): TGTGCCAGTAGTATTTACCTACCGGCTAGCGGGAGCAATGAGCAGTTCTTC. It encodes CASSIYLPASGSNEQFF.

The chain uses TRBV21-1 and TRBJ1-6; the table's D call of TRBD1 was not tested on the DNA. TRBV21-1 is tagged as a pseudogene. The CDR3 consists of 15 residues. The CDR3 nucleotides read TGTGCCAGCAGTAGACAGGGGGCGAGGAATTCACCCCTCCACTTT. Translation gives CASSRQGARNSPLHF.

CDR3 loop: CASRHHGEGIEAFF. CDR3 nucleotide sequence: TGTGCCAGCAGGCACCACGGGGAAGGTATTGAAGCTTTCTTT. The gene calls are TRBV28 and TRBJ1-1; D is unclear. CDR1 is MDHEN, CDR2 SYDVKM, per germline. CDR3 length: 14 residues. Trimming took 6 bases from V and 7 from J, leaving 18 bases between them.

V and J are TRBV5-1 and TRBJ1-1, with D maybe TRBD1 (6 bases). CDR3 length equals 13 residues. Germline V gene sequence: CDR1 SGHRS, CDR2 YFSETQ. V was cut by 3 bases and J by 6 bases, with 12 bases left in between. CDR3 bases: TGCGCCAGCAGCTACGGACAGCCCGCTGAAGCTTTCTTT. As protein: CASSYGQPAEAFF. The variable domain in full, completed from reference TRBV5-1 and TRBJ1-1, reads KAGVTQTPRYLIKTRGQQVTLSCSPISGHRSVSWYQQTPGQGLQFLFEYFSETQRNKGNFPGRFSGRQFSNSRSEMNVSTLELGDSALYLCASSYGQPAEAFFGQGTRLTVV.

CDR3 amino acids: CASSPIAQGFSYNSPLHF. The CDR3 coding sequence is TGCGCCAGCAGCCCAATAGCCCAGGGGTTCTCCTATAATTCACCCCTCCACTTT. The rearrangement uses TRBV4-1 and TRBJ1-6, with D tentatively TRBD1 (6 bases). Germline V gene data show CDR1 as MGHRA and CDR2 as YSYEKL. The CDR3 runs 18 residues. Deletions cut 4 bases from V and 0 bases from J, with 16 bases between.

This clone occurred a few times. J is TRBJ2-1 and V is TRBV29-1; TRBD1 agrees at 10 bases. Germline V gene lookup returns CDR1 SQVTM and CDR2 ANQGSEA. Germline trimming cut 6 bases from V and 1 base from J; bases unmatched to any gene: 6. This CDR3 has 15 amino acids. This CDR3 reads CSVGGQGLSYNEQFF. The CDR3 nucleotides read TGCAGCGTCGGGGGACAGGGGCTATCCTACAATGAGCAGTTCTTC.

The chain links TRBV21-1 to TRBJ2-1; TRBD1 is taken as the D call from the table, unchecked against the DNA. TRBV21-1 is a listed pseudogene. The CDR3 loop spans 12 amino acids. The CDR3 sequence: CASSLTGDRQFF. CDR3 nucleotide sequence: TGTGCCAGCAGTCTGACGGGGGACAGGCAGTTCTTC.

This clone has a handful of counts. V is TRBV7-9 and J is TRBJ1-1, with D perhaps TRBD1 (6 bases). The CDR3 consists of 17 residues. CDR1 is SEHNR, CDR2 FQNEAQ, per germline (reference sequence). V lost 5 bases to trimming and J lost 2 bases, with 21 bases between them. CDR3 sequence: CASSPDTWTVTNTEAFF. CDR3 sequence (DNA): TGTGCCAGCAGCCCGGATACCTGGACAGTAACAAACACTGAAGCTTTCTTT.

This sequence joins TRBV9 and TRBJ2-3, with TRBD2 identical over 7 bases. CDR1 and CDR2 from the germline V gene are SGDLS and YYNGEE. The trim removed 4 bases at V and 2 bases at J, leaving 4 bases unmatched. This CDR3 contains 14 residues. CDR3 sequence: CASSLSGDTDTQYF. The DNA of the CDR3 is TGTGCCAGCAGCCTGAGCGGGGACACAGATACGCAGTATTTT.

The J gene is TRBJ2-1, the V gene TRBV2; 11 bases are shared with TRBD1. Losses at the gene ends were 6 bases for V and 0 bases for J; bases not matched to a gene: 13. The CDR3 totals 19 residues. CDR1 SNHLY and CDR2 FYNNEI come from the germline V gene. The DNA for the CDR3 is TGTGCCAGCAGGAGAGGGACAGGGGGACCTCATCGCTCCTACAATGAGCAGTTCTTC. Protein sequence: CASRRGTGGPHRSYNEQFF.

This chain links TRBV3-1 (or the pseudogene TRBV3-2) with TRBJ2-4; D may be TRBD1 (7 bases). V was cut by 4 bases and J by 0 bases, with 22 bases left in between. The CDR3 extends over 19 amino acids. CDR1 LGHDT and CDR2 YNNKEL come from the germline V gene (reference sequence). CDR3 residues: CASSPSLGQGGLAKNIQYF. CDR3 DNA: TGTGCCAGCAGCCCGTCCCTGGGGCAGGGGGGTCTAGCCAAAAACATTCAGTACTTC.

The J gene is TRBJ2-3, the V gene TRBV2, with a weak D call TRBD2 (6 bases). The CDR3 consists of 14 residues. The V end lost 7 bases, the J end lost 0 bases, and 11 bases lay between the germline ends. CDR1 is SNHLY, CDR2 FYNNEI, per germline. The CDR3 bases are TGTGCCAGCATTCCGGGGACTAGCACAGATACGCAGTATTTT. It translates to CASIPGTSTDTQYF.

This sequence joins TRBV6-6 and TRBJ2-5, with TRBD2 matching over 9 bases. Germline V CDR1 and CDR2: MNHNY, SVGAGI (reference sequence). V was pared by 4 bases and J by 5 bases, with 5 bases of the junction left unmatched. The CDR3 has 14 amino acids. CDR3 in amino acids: CASSFSGGWETQYF. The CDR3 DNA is TGTGCCAGCAGTTTTAGCGGGGGTTGGGAGACCCAGTACTTC.